Below are 26 T cell receptor beta chains sequenced from a single sample in a study of blood T cell repertoires in COVID-19. Measured with immunoSEQ multiplex PCR; TCRdb has only the in-frame clones, and not every one. The data contain about 150,000 clones, approximately 84% of them singletons. Sequencing was carried out using PBMCs or T cells enriched from blood (not recorded which). The receptors come from a woman aged 50 to 60 with acute COVID-19.

The genes are TRBV6-2 or TRBV6-3 and TRBJ2-3; 10 bases are a match to TRBD2. The length of the CDR3 is 18 residues. V gave up 5 bases and J gave up 2 bases; unmatched junction bases: 13. Germline CDR1 MNHEY, CDR2 SVGEGT. The CDR3 DNA reads TGTGCCAGCAGTCCACCCCCAGCGGGAGGGTCCGACACAGATACGCAGTATTTT. Translated: CASSPPPAGGSDTDTQYF.

This clone has only a few counts. The CDR3 loop is CASSSLAVNSYEQYF. CDR3 sequence (DNA): TGTGCCAGCAGCTCACTAGCGGTTAACTCCTACGAGCAGTACTTC. This chain uses TRBV11-2 with TRBJ2-7, with 8 bases fitting TRBD2. The CDR3 totals 15 residues. V lost 4 bases to trimming and J lost 0 bases; unmatched junction nucleotides: 5. Germline CDR1 reads SGHAT; CDR2 reads FQNNGV.

This clone was seen just once. The V and J genes are TRBV30 and TRBJ2-2, with D maybe TRBD2 (5 bases). V lost 3 bases and J 9 bases, leaving 11 bases between the germline ends. Germline lookup yields CDR1 GTSNPN and CDR2 SVGIG (reference sequence). The CDR3 contains 12 residues. CDR3 sequence (DNA): TGTGCCTGGAGCCCTCCGGGGAGGGAGCTGTTTTTT. This translates into CAWSPPGRELFF.

The V gene is TRBV28, the J gene TRBJ2-7; D possibly corresponds to TRBD1 (5 bases). The CDR3 has 12 amino acids. Deletions cut 3 bases from V and 3 bases from J, with 6 bases between. From germline, CDR1 is MDHEN and CDR2 SYDVKM. CDR3 region: CASSLQGYEQYF. The CDR3 nucleotides read TGTGCCAGCAGTTTGCAGGGCTACGAGCAGTACTTC.

The gene calls are TRBV7-9 and TRBJ2-3; TRBD2 is a possible D gene (6 bases). Germline CDR1 is SEHNR and CDR2 is FQNEAQ (reference sequence). Deletions cut 2 bases from V and 6 bases from J, with 18 bases between. The CDR3 sequence is 16 residues long. CDR3 nucleotides: TGTGCCAGCAGCTTAAGTCTCCAAGGGGAGGCGGATACGCAGTATTTT. Its translation: CASSLSLQGEADTQYF.

The chain uses TRBV15 and TRBJ2-6; 7 positions agree with TRBD1. CDR1 and CDR2 (germline): LNHNV, YYDKDF (reference sequence). The CDR3 consists of 17 residues. V lost 3 bases to trimming and J lost 2 bases; unmatched junction nucleotides: 7. CDR3 nucleotide sequence: TGTGCCACCAGCAGGGGGACAGTCCCAACTGGGGCCAACGTCCTGACTTTC. Translated, it gives CATSRGTVPTGANVLTF.

This clone was detected once. DNA of the CDR3: TGCGCCAGCAGCCCCGACCCGGGGGGGGAGGCGTACGAGCAGTACTTC. Encoded protein: CASSPDPGGEAYEQYF. The chain joins TRBV5-1 to TRBJ2-7; TRBD2 matches 8 bases. J gave up 4 bases and V 4 bases, and 13 bases lay outside the gene matches. The length of the CDR3 is 16 residues. The germline gives CDR1 SGHRS, CDR2 YFSETQ.

CDR3: CASSRQGKNTGELFF. Here the CDR3 DNA reads TGTGCCAGCAGTCGACAGGGGAAGAACACCGGGGAGCTGTTTTTT. The chain combines TRBV2 with TRBJ2-2, with 8 bases lining up with TRBD1. The CDR3 has 15 amino acids. V trimming: 5 bases; J trimming: 1 base; junction bases outside the gene matches: 3. Germline V gene sequence: CDR1 SNHLY, CDR2 FYNNEI. The variable domain in full, with the rest retrieved from reference TRBV2 and TRBJ2-2, is EPEVTQTPSHQVTQMGQEVILRCVPISNHLYFYWYRQILGQKVEFLVSFYNNEISEKSEIFDDQFSVERPDGSNFTLKIRSTKLEDSAMYFCASSRQGKNTGELFFGEGSRLTVL.

The chain couples TRBV6-4 to TRBJ1-6, with D possibly being TRBD1 (5 bases). CDR1 and CDR2 (germline): MRHNA, SNTAGT. This CDR3 is built from 14 residues. Between the trimmed V and J ends, which lost 10 bases and 9 bases, there was a span of 19 bases. The CDR3 DNA reads as TGTGCCAACACCGACAGTCCTTCGGTTTCACCCCTCCACTTT. Its translation: CANTDSPSVSPLHF.

The chain recombines TRBV12-1 with TRBJ1-2; TRBD1, as called in the table, went unchecked against the DNA. TRBV12-1 is a pseudogene segment. CDR3 size: 15 residues. The DNA for the CDR3 is TGTGCCAGCAGCCCGGACAGGGTTTGCTCCTATGGCTACACCTTC. The encoded protein is CASSPDRVCSYGYTF.

The V call is TRBV28, the J call TRBJ2-3; 8 nucleotides line up with TRBD2. The CDR3 covers 16 residues. Unmatched junction bases numbered 8, after V lost 4 bases and J lost 2 bases. Germline values: CDR1 MDHEN, CDR2 SYDVKM. The chain's CDR3 is CASSSQRERTTDTQYF. Written as DNA, the CDR3 is TGTGCCAGCAGTTCTCAGCGGGAGAGGACCACAGATACGCAGTATTTT.

The chain links TRBV7-2 to TRBJ1-6; 9 bases align to TRBD1. After removal of 4 bases from V and 7 bases from J, the junction contained 5 bases not matched to a gene. Germline CDR1 is SGHTA and CDR2 is FQGNSA. This CDR3 contains 15 residues. CDR3 residues: CASSSFGTGNSPLHF. The CDR3 nucleotides are TGTGCCAGCAGCTCCTTCGGGACAGGGAATTCACCCCTCCACTTT.

The chain combines TRBV6-5 with TRBJ2-7; perhaps TRBD2 as D (5 bases). This CDR3 comprises 15 residues. Between the trimmed V and J ends, which lost 6 bases and 2 bases, there was a span of 17 bases. CDR1 and CDR2 from the germline V gene are MNHEY and SVGAGI. CDR3 in DNA: TGTGCCAGCAGGAGAGGGTCCTCCCAGGCCTACGAGCAGTACTTC. Translated: CASRRGSSQAYEQYF.

The J gene is TRBJ1-5, the V gene TRBV6-2 or TRBV6-3; 10 bases fit TRBD1. The germline V gene encodes CDR1 MNHEY and CDR2 SVGEGT. The CDR3 is made up of 17 amino acids. V shed 2 bases and J 2 bases; nucleotides not matched to a gene: 6. CDR3 nucleotide sequence: TGTGCCAGCAGTTACACAACCGGGACAGGGGGCAATCAGCCCCAGCATTTT. Protein product: CASSYTTGTGGNQPQHF.

CDR3 amino acids: CASRGSGTYEQYF. The CDR3 DNA reads as TGTGCCAGCAGGGGGTCGGGGACCTACGAGCAGTACTTC. The chain joins TRBV25-1 to TRBJ2-7; possible D gene TRBD2, 5 bases. Germline assignment: CDR1 MGHDK and CDR2 SYGVNS. This CDR3 comprises 13 residues. Trimming removed 6 bases at V and 2 bases at J, with 11 bases between.

The chain joins TRBV29-1 to TRBJ1-1; possible D gene TRBD1, 5 bases. V was cut by 5 bases and J by 1 base, with 11 bases left in between. In germline, CDR1 is SQVTM, CDR2 ANQGSEA. The length of the CDR3 is 13 residues. The CDR3 spells CSVMVQENTEAFF. CDR3 DNA sequence: TGCAGCGTTATGGTACAGGAGAACACTGAAGCTTTCTTT.

As DNA, the CDR3 is TGTGCCAGCAGCCAGGGCCATGACGGCTACACCTTC. Amino acid sequence: CASSQGHDGYTF. V and J are TRBV3-1 (or the pseudogene TRBV3-2) and TRBJ1-2; D ambiguous. CDR3 length: 12 amino acids. Germline CDR1 and CDR2: LGHDT and YNNKEL (reference sequence). With 3 bases removed from V and 8 bases from J, the gap between germline ends came to 10 bases.

J is TRBJ1-4 and V is TRBV30, with TRBD1 as a possible D gene (6 bases). V lost 2 bases and J lost 8, with 12 bases in between. Germline values: CDR1 GTSNPN, CDR2 SVGIG (reference sequence). The CDR3 is made up of 13 amino acids. The CDR3 nucleotides are TGTGCCTGGAGTACGGCAGGGGCCGAAAAACTGTTTTTT. Protein product: CAWSTAGAEKLFF.

The chain employs TRBV27 and TRBJ2-5, with D possibly being TRBD1 (5 bases). The CDR3 loop spans 14 amino acids. Trimming removed 4 bases from V and 4 bases from J, with 13 bases in between. Germline loops: CDR1 MNHEY, CDR2 SMNVEV (reference sequence). This CDR3 reads CASSYQGSGETQYF. For the CDR3, the DNA is TGTGCCAGCAGTTATCAGGGTAGTGGAGAGACCCAGTACTTC.

This clone was seen a few times. This chain links TRBV9 with TRBJ1-2, with 7 positions matching TRBD1. CDR1 SGDLS and CDR2 YYNGEE come from the germline V gene. With V trimmed by 3 bases and J by 2 bases, 7 bases remained unmatched. The CDR3 contains 15 residues. CDR3 amino acids: CASSGGQLQNYGYTF. Written as DNA, the CDR3 is TGTGCCAGCAGCGGGGGACAGCTACAAAACTATGGCTACACCTTC.

In this sample, this clone turned up a few times. The CDR3 DNA is TGCGCCAGCAGCTTTTCGGGCTCCTATAATTCACCCCTCCACTTT. This codes for CASSFSGSYNSPLHF. V is TRBV5-1 and J is TRBJ1-6; D is unclear. V dropped 2 bases and J dropped 0 bases, with 6 bases sitting between them. The CDR3 has 15 residues. Germline CDR1 and CDR2: SGHRS and YFSETQ.

This sequence joins TRBV7-2 and TRBJ1-4; a weak D match, TRBD1 (6 bases). The CDR3 is made up of 15 amino acids. CDR1 is SGHTA and CDR2 is FQGNSA in the germline V gene. V was cut by 5 bases and J by 4 bases, with 14 bases left in between. The CDR3 DNA reads as TGTGCCAGCAGCCCGGGGGGCAGACTTAATGAAAAACTGTTTTTT. Encoded protein: CASSPGGRLNEKLFF.

The CDR3 is CASSWTGKNYGYTF. DNA for the CDR3: TGTGCCAGCAGCTGGACAGGGAAAAACTATGGCTACACCTTC. This chain joins TRBV6-5 and TRBJ1-2; 8 positions agree with TRBD1. CDR3 size: 14 residues. CDR1 and CDR2 (germline): MNHEY, SVGAGI. V shed 6 bases, J shed 2 bases, and the junction held 5 bases outside the gene matches.

This clone was counted only a few times. This rearrangement joins TRBV6-1 to TRBJ2-4; D is unresolved. The V and J ends lost 3 bases and 0 bases respectively, with 3 bases between them. Germline CDR1 MNHNS, CDR2 SASEGT. The CDR3 sequence is 13 residues long. DNA of the CDR3: TGTGCCAGCAGTGACGTAGCCAAAAACATTCAGTACTTC. Amino acids: CASSDVAKNIQYF.

The chain employs TRBV7-3 and TRBJ2-3, with 10 bases matching TRBD1. The CDR3 loop spans 15 amino acids. J lost 7 bases, V lost 4 bases, and 8 bases had no gene match. The germline V gene encodes CDR1 SGHTA and CDR2 FQGTGA. This chain's CDR3 is CASSSSGQGKHTQYF. The CDR3 nucleotides read TGTGCCAGCAGCTCCTCGGGACAGGGGAAGCATACGCAGTATTTT.

The chain employs TRBV7-9 and TRBJ1-1, with 8 nucleotides matching TRBD1. V gave up 0 bases and J gave up 5 bases; unmatched junction bases: 11. The V gene's germline CDR1 is SEHNR and CDR2 FQNEAQ (reference sequence). The CDR3 contains 17 residues. The chain's CDR3 is CASSLAFPTGEATEAFF. CDR3 sequence (DNA): TGTGCCAGCAGCTTAGCTTTTCCGACAGGGGAGGCGACTGAAGCTTTCTTT.